This entry lists 8 T cell receptor beta chains sequenced from one sample in a study of cytomegalovirus exposure and HLA in healthy donors. The study ran its PCR with 60 Vbeta and 13 Jbeta primers. Data came from immunoSEQ multiplex PCR; TCRdb stores just in-frame clones and leaves some out. The profile shows about 120,000 clones, around 77% of them singletons. Sequenced: PBMCs. The receptors shown here come from a man aged 35 to 55 in good health and CMV-seropositive.

In the case of this clone: This CDR3 is also generated by other DNA sequences in the sample. The CDR3 spells CASSLASSTDTQYF. CDR3 coding DNA: TGTGCCAGCAGCTTAGCCTCTAGCACAGATACGCAGTATTTT. The chain carries TRBV11-3 and TRBJ2-3; no clear D gene. Germline V gene sequence: CDR1 SGHNT, CDR2 YENEEA. Deletions cut 1 base from V and 0 bases from J, with 5 bases between. The CDR3 totals 14 residues.

This clone was picked up a small number of times. This chain joins TRBV28 and TRBJ1-2; 7 bases match TRBD1. J gave up 5 bases and V 5 bases, and 11 bases lay outside the gene matches. The CDR3 length is 15 residues. Germline V gene data show CDR1 as MDHEN and CDR2 as SYDVKM. The CDR3 loop is CASSTTVTGNYGYTF. The CDR3 DNA follows: TGTGCCAGCAGTACCACAGTGACAGGGAATTATGGCTACACCTTC.

The chain uses TRBV5-1 and TRBJ2-3; D possibly corresponds to TRBD1 (5 bases). The V gene's germline CDR1 is SGHRS and CDR2 YFSETQ. This CDR3 region has 12 residues. The V end was cut by 2 bases, the J end by 6 bases, with 7 bases between. CDR3 sequence reads: CASSFSGDTQYF. The CDR3 coding sequence is TGCGCCAGCAGCTTTTCAGGGGATACGCAGTATTTT.

The chain joins TRBV19 to TRBJ1-5, with D hard to call. This CDR3 is 14 amino acids long. V was shortened by 3 bases and J by 0 bases, with 6 bases between the two germline ends. Germline lookup yields CDR1 LNHDA and CDR2 SQIVND (reference sequence). CDR3 nucleotides: TGTGCCAGTAGTATGAGGGATAGCAATCAGCCCCAGCATTTT. This codes for CASSMRDSNQPQHF. The whole variable domain, filled in from reference TRBV19 and TRBJ1-5, reads DGGITQSPKYLFRKEGQNVTLSCEQNLNHDAMYWYRQDPGQGLRLIYYSQIVNDFQKGDIAEGYSVSREKKESFPLTVTSAQKNPTAFYLCASSMRDSNQPQHFGDGTRLSIL.

About this clone itself: In the same sample, other DNA sequences code for this CDR3. The chain combines TRBV4-1 with TRBJ1-1; tentatively, D is TRBD1 (5 bases). V lost 4 bases to trimming and J lost 1 base, with 13 bases between them. This CDR3 is built from 15 residues. Germline V gives CDR1 MGHRA, CDR2 YSYEKL. The CDR3: CASSPGPTGNTEAFF. The CDR3 DNA reads TGCGCCAGCAGCCCCGGCCCCACAGGGAACACTGAAGCTTTCTTT.

The chain employs TRBV9 and TRBJ2-1; 8 positions agree with TRBD2. After removal of 4 bases from V and 6 bases from J, the junction contained 9 bases not matched to a gene. Germline values: CDR1 SGDLS, CDR2 YYNGEE. The CDR3 length is 15 residues. DNA for the CDR3: TGTGCCAGCAGCTCCCGGGGGGGGAACGTCAATGAGCAGTTCTTC. As protein: CASSSRGGNVNEQFF.

This clone was seen a single time. The rearrangement joins TRBV30 to TRBJ2-3; 7 nucleotides align to TRBD2. V trimming: 1 base; J trimming: 1 base; junction bases outside the gene matches: 5. The CDR3 covers 15 residues. CDR1 and CDR2 from the germline V gene are GTSNPN and SVGIG (reference sequence). For the CDR3, the DNA is TGTGCCTGGAGTGAGTACACTAGCGGCACAGATACGCAGTATTTT. It translates to CAWSEYTSGTDTQYF.

V usage is TRBV5-6 and J usage is TRBJ2-1; 9 nucleotides agree with TRBD2. The CDR3 length is 16 residues. Germline trimming cut 1 base from V and 6 bases from J; bases unmatched to any gene: 8. Germline V lookup: CDR1 SGHDT, CDR2 YYEEEE. The CDR3 loop is CASSLLSGTSLNEQFF. The CDR3 nucleotides are TGTGCCAGCAGCTTGTTATCTGGGACTAGCCTCAATGAGCAGTTCTTC. Drawing the rest from reference TRBV5-6 and TRBJ2-1, the complete variable domain is DAGVTQSPTHLIKTRGQQVTLRCSPKSGHDTVSWYQQALGQGPQFIFQYYEEEERQRGNFPDRFSGHQFPNYSSELNVNALLLGDSALYLCASSLLSGTSLNEQFFGPGTRLTVL.